This T cell receptor beta chain was profiled in a study of blood T cell repertoires in COVID-19. The overall study: The United States, Italy and Spain were the sources of the acute and convalescent COVID-19 samples.

Germline lookup yields CDR1 MNHEY and CDR2 SVGEGT. V shed 5 bases, J shed 7 bases, and the junction held 10 bases outside the gene matches. The CDR3 has 14 residues. Sequenced by immunoSEQ multiplex PCR; TCRdb stores in-frame clones only, minus some. The sample consists of some 65,000 clones, approximately 93% of them appearing once. V and J are TRBV6-2 or TRBV6-3 and TRBJ2-5, with 7 nucleotides matching TRBD1. The sample consisted of peripheral blood. This TCR came from a man aged 65 to 85 with active COVID-19. The CDR3 coding sequence is TGTGCCAGCAGTCCCAGGACAGGTTGGGGGACCCAGTACTTC. Its translation is CASSPRTGWGTQYF.